This TCR beta chain was recovered during a study of shared clonotypes between healthy human individuals. Study details: Aged 18 to 49, the donors were a couple of women and three men. The plates for each donor numbered three CD4 naive, three CD4 memory, two CD8 naive and one CD8 memory.

Produced via immunoSEQ multiplex PCR; TCRdb's table is partial and in-frame only. Among about 1.5 million clones listed, roughly 96% were seen once. Study-wide results and limits: Clonotype sharing among donors was expected to depend on sequencing depth.

CDR3 length equals 13 residues. Trimming removed 0 bases at V and 3 bases at J, with 7 bases between. Per germline, CDR1 SGHNT and CDR2 YYREEE (reference sequence). CD45RA+ naive and CD45RA-negative memory subsets were separated from CD4+ cells. As to this clone: The antigen remains undetermined. Other DNA sequences in the same sample also yield this CDR3.

Sequenced input: naive CD4+ T cells sorted from blood. Stated subset: CD45RA+ positively selected. The chain links TRBV5-4 to TRBJ2-7; weak D call: TRBD2 (5 bases). This clonotype was sampled from a man between 25 and 39 years old in good health. The CDR3 DNA is TGTGCCAGCAGCTTGGCGGGGAGCTACGAGCAGTACTTC. Its translation: CASSLAGSYEQYF.